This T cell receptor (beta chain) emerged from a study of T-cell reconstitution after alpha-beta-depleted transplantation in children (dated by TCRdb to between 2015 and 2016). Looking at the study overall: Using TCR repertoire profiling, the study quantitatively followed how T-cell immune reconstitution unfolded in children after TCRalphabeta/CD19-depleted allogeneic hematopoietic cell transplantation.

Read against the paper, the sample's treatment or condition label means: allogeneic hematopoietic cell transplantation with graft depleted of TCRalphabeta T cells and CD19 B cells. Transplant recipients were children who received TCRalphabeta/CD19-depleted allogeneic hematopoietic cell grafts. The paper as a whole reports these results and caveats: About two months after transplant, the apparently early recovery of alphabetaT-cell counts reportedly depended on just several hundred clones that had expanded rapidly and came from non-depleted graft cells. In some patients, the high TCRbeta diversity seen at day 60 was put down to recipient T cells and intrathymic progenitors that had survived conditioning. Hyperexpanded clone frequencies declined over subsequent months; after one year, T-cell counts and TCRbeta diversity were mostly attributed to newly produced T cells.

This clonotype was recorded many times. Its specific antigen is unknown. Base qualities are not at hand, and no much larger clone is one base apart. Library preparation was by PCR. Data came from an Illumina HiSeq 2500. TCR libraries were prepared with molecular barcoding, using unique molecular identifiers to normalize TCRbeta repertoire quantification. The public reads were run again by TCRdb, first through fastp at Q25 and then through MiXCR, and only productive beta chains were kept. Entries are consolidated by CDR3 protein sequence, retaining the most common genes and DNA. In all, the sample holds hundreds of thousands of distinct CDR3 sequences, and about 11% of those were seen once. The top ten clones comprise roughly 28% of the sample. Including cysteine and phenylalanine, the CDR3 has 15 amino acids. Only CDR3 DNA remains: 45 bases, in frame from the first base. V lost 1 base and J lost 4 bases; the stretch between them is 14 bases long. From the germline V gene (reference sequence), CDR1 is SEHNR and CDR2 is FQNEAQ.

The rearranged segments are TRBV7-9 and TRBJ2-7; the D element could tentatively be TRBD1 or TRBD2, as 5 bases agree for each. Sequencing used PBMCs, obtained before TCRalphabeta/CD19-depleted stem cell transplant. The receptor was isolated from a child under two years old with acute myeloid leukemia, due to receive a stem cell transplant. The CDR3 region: CASSLDYGTLYEQYF. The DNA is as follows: TGTGCCAGCAGCTTAGATTACGGGACCCTTTACGAGCAGTACTTC.